This T cell receptor beta chain was recorded in a study of T cells in Graves' hyperthyroidism and ophthalmopathy. This clonotype has more than one count but fewer than ten. Authors of the study amplified TCR beta CDR3 regions from RNA transcripts. HTBI primers were used for first-round RT-PCR of the TCR CDR3. From the multiplex PCR reads, TCRdb called clonotypes with MiXCR, one entry per CDR3 protein. Here the sample spans some 770,000 distinct CDR3 sequences, about 17% being singletons. Each 10 ml fresh peripheral blood draw supplied the PBMCs. The sequence was obtained from a man younger than 30 with Graves' hyperthyroidism. Sample: blood.

CDR3: CAWSAVNGELFF. In DNA, the CDR3 is TGTGCCTGGAGTGCGGTTAACGGGGAGCTGTTTTTT. This sequence joins TRBV30 and TRBJ2-2; D is ambiguous. Trimming left V 1 base short and J 7 bases short, with 7 bases between. The CDR3 covers 12 residues. In germline, CDR1 is GTSNPN, CDR2 SVGIG (reference sequence).